This T cell receptor beta chain was captured in a study of cytomegalovirus exposure and HLA in healthy donors. Vbeta (60) and Jbeta (13) primers were used in the PCR. Sequencing was performed with immunoSEQ multiplex PCR; in TCRdb, only in-frame clones are kept and a portion is missing. Of around 210,000 clones in the sample, 70% to 80% were seen once. Per germline, CDR1 WNHNN and CDR2 SYGVQD (reference sequence). The germline V and J ends were trimmed by 4 bases and 6 bases, with 10 bases remaining between them. This CDR3 has 13 residues. Sequencing used PBMCs. This TCR was sampled from a woman aged 25-40 years in good health and CMV-seronegative. The gene calls are TRBV10-1 and TRBJ1-5, with a possible D match to TRBD1 (6 bases). CDR3 DNA: TGCGCCAGCAGTGGGGGGGGCGGTCAGCCCCAGCATTTT. The encoded protein is CASSGGGGQPQHF.